Listed here are 26 T cell receptor beta chains from one sample, sequenced in a study of cytomegalovirus exposure and HLA in healthy donors. Use of 60 Vbeta and 13 Jbeta primers characterized the PCR. Measured with immunoSEQ multiplex PCR; TCRdb has only the in-frame clones, and not every one. The sample lists about 99,000 clones; about 77% were seen once. The sample consisted of PBMCs. Source of these receptors: a man aged 35 to 55 in good health and CMV-seronegative.

This clone has a handful of counts. The chain is built from TRBV5-1 and TRBJ2-2; 9 bases are shared with TRBD2. CDR1 SGHRS and CDR2 YFSETQ come from the germline V gene. This CDR3 comprises 16 residues. J was trimmed by 0 bases and V by 5 bases; bases with no gene match: 5. The CDR3 sequence: CASSPIAGANTGELFF. The CDR3 DNA sequence: TGCGCCAGCAGTCCGATAGCGGGAGCGAACACCGGGGAGCTGTTTTTT.

The chain is built from TRBV5-1 and TRBJ2-1; 9 positions match TRBD2. CDR3 length equals 15 residues. The V gene end was trimmed by 5 bases and the J gene end by 2 bases; junction bases not matched to a gene: 5. Germline V gene lookup returns CDR1 SGHRS and CDR2 YFSETQ. CDR3 region: CASSQTSGPYNEQFF. Here the CDR3 DNA reads TGCGCCAGCAGTCAAACTAGCGGGCCCTACAATGAGCAGTTCTTC.

This chain connects TRBV10-1 to TRBJ2-7, with 7 bases aligning to TRBD2. CDR1 and CDR2 from the germline V gene are WNHNN and SYGVQD (reference sequence). The CDR3 contains 13 residues. Germline trimming cut 5 bases from V and 4 bases from J; bases unmatched to any gene: 5. The CDR3 is CASSHAGAYEQYF. CDR3 nucleotide sequence: TGCGCCAGCAGTCACGCGGGAGCTTACGAGCAGTACTTC.

The rearrangement links TRBV28 to TRBJ2-7; a weak D match, TRBD2 (5 bases). In germline, CDR1 is MDHEN, CDR2 SYDVKM. CDR3 length equals 14 residues. The V and J ends lost 5 bases and 4 bases respectively, with 15 bases between them. The DNA for the CDR3 is TGTGCCAGCAGTCAAGGACTTACAGAATACGAGCAGTACTTC. Translated: CASSQGLTEYEQYF.

The chain joins TRBV5-1 to TRBJ1-1; D not certain. The CDR3 spans 15 residues. Germline V gives CDR1 SGHRS, CDR2 YFSETQ. V dropped 0 bases and J dropped 6 bases, with 15 bases sitting between them. The DNA of the CDR3 is TGCGCCAGCAGCTTGGCTATCTTAGAGGGAGCTGAAGCTTTCTTT. Amino acid sequence: CASSLAILEGAEAFF.

The CDR3 sequence: CASSQPGQGGVGYTF. CDR3 bases: TGTGCCAGCAGTCAACCGGGACAGGGGGGCGTCGGCTACACCTTC. The rearrangement uses TRBV28 and TRBJ1-2; TRBD1 matches at 11 bases. Per germline, CDR1 MDHEN and CDR2 SYDVKM. J was trimmed by 8 bases and V by 5 bases; bases with no gene match: 10. CDR3 length equals 15 residues.

Turning to this clone: One end of the junction is discordant with germline, which a read error may explain. The chain recombines TRBV7-6 with TRBJ2-7; 7 nucleotides align to TRBD1. CDR3 size: 14 residues. The germline CDR1 and CDR2 sequences are SGHVS and FNYEAQ. The CDR3 DNA follows: TGTGCCAGCAGCTACCGACAGGGCTCCCACGAGCAGTACTTC. Translated, it gives CASSYRQGSHEQYF.

The chain joins TRBV2 to TRBJ1-1; D may be TRBD1 (6 bases). Germline CDR1 reads SNHLY; CDR2 reads FYNNEI. The CDR3 extends over 15 amino acids. V was clipped by 1 base and J by 5 bases, with 14 bases between them. In DNA, the CDR3 is TGTGCCAGCAGTGAAGGAACAGGGTTTAGGACTGAAGCTTTCTTT. Residues: CASSEGTGFRTEAFF.

The chain links TRBV5-6 to TRBJ1-1, with no clear D. The germline V gene encodes CDR1 SGHDT and CDR2 YYEEEE. V was trimmed by 1 base and J by 7 bases, leaving 14 bases between them. The CDR3 contains 14 residues. As DNA, the CDR3 is TGTGCCAGCAGCTTGTTCATTGCAAACTTTGAAGCTTTCTTT. Its translation: CASSLFIANFEAFF.

The rearrangement joins TRBV28 to TRBJ2-5; TRBD2 matches at 10 bases. The ends lost 4 bases at V and 2 bases at J; junction bases unmatched: 7. Germline CDR1 and CDR2: MDHEN and SYDVKM. This CDR3 is built from 16 residues. Here the CDR3 reads CASSSPGLARQETQYF. The CDR3 nucleotides are TGTGCCAGCAGTTCGCCGGGACTAGCGAGGCAAGAGACCCAGTACTTC.

This clone appeared a single time. Germline and junction disagree at one end, which may indicate a read error. The V call is TRBV2, the J call TRBJ2-5, with 9 bases fitting TRBD2. There are 15 residues in the CDR3. Germline CDR1 and CDR2: SNHLY and FYNNEI. The CDR3 nucleotides are TGTGCCAGCAATCCAGCGGGGGGTTACCAAGAGGCCCAGTACTTC. Translating it yields CASNPAGGYQEAQYF.

The chain joins TRBV28 to TRBJ1-6; 9 nucleotides match TRBD1. CDR3 length equals 15 residues. J gave up 7 bases and V 3 bases, and 4 bases lay outside the gene matches. The germline gives CDR1 MDHEN, CDR2 SYDVKM. CDR3 sequence (DNA): TGTGCCAGCAGTTTCGGACAGGGGATGAATTCACCCCTCCACTTT. It yields the protein CASSFGQGMNSPLHF.

The chain employs TRBV11-3 and TRBJ2-1, with D possibly TRBD1 on 5 matching bases. Per germline, CDR1 SGHNT and CDR2 YENEEA. V lost 5 bases and J lost 5, with 10 bases in between. This CDR3 has 13 residues. The DNA for the CDR3 is TGTGCCAGCAGCCCGGACACGGACAATGAGCAGTTCTTC. Protein product: CASSPDTDNEQFF.

The chain combines TRBV19 with TRBJ1-6; possible D gene TRBD1, 5 bases. The germline V and J ends were trimmed by 10 bases and 7 bases, with 11 bases remaining between them. This CDR3 comprises 12 residues. Germline lookup yields CDR1 LNHDA and CDR2 SQIVND (reference sequence). In nucleotides, the CDR3 is TGTGCCACACAGGCTATCAATTCACCCCTCCACTTT. Amino acid sequence: CATQAINSPLHF.

This clone was picked up a small number of times. The gene calls are TRBV15 and TRBJ1-5; D is unresolved. Trimming took 5 bases from V and 8 from J, leaving 13 bases between them. This CDR3 has 13 amino acids. CDR1 is LNHNV and CDR2 is YYDKDF in the germline V gene (reference sequence). In nucleotides, the CDR3 is TGTGCCACCAGCGGCGGCATGATCGAGCCCCAGCATTTT. Amino acids: CATSGGMIEPQHF. Based on the CDR3 plus reference TRBV15 and TRBJ1-5, the full variable domain is DAMVIQNPRYQVTQFGKPVTLSCSQTLNHNVMYWYQQKSSQAPKLLFHYYDKDFNNEADTPDNFQSRRPNTSFCFLDIRSPGLGDTAMYLCATSGGMIEPQHFGDGTRLSIL.

The chain uses TRBV30 and TRBJ1-2; no clear D gene. CDR3 length: 14 residues. V dropped 3 bases and J dropped 2 bases, with 13 bases sitting between them. Per germline, CDR1 GTSNPN and CDR2 SVGIG (reference sequence). CDR3 sequence reads: CAWRFAGRNYGYTF. The CDR3 DNA reads as TGTGCCTGGAGGTTTGCAGGCAGAAACTATGGCTACACCTTC.

The chain recombines TRBV29-1 with TRBJ1-2; D possibly corresponds to TRBD1 (5 bases). The V gene lost 4 bases and the J gene lost 6 bases, with 15 bases spanning the gap. Germline CDR1 SQVTM, CDR2 ANQGSEA. The CDR3 spans 13 residues. In DNA, the CDR3 is TGCAGCGTTGCTCATGGGGCAGGGAATGGCTACACCTTC. Translated, it gives CSVAHGAGNGYTF.

This chain joins TRBV28 and TRBJ2-7, with 13 bases aligning to TRBD2. V was pared by 2 bases and J by 6 bases, with 4 bases of the junction left unmatched. The CDR3 extends over 15 amino acids. The germline V gene encodes CDR1 MDHEN and CDR2 SYDVKM. The CDR3 protein is CASSLRTSGRPEQYF. Here the CDR3 DNA reads TGTGCCAGCAGTTTACGGACTAGCGGGAGACCCGAGCAGTACTTC.

This clone was found a few times. J is TRBJ1-5 and V is TRBV18; D is undetermined. The CDR3 is 14 amino acids. V was shortened by 5 bases and J by 2 bases, with 10 bases between the two germline ends. The germline V gene encodes CDR1 KGHSH and CDR2 LQKENI. The CDR3 sequence is CASSADGGNQPQHF. The CDR3 bases are TGTGCCAGCTCAGCTGACGGAGGCAATCAGCCCCAGCATTTT.

The rearrangement links TRBV19 to TRBJ2-3, with D maybe TRBD2 (7 bases). Looked up from germline, CDR1 is LNHDA and CDR2 is SQIVND (reference sequence). There are 12 residues in the CDR3. The CDR3 reads CAWGGPTDTQYF. The CDR3 DNA is TGTGCTTGGGGGGGGCCCACAGATACGCAGTATTTT.

The chain combines TRBV9 with TRBJ2-2; 7 bases match TRBD1. The trim removed 0 bases at V and 6 bases at J, leaving 2 bases unmatched. The CDR3 spans 14 residues. Germline CDR1 reads SGDLS; CDR2 reads YYNGEE. CDR3 nucleotides: TGTGCCAGCAGCGTAGCTAGGGGGCCCGGGGAGCTGTTTTTT. Its translation: CASSVARGPGELFF.

The gene calls are TRBV5-1 and TRBJ1-1; D unclear. Germline V lookup: CDR1 SGHRS, CDR2 YFSETQ. The V end was cut by 2 bases, the J end by 9 bases, with 17 bases between. This CDR3 contains 14 residues. CDR3: CASSLSEGGLKAFF. The DNA of the CDR3 is TGCGCCAGCAGCTTATCTGAGGGTGGGCTGAAAGCTTTCTTT.

V gene TRBV5-4 combines with J gene TRBJ2-7, with 9 bases identical to TRBD2. Trimming at V came to 9 bases and at J to 7 bases, leaving 17 bases not matched to a gene. The germline CDR1 and CDR2 sequences are SGHNT and YYREEE (reference sequence). The CDR3 totals 15 residues. This CDR3 reads CATRLASGAGGEQYF. The CDR3 DNA follows: TGTGCCACCCGACTGGCTAGCGGGGCCGGGGGAGAGCAGTACTTC.

The chain uses TRBV28 and TRBJ2-1; 7 bases are a match to TRBD2. The germline CDR1 and CDR2 sequences are MDHEN and SYDVKM. The CDR3 spans 15 residues. V trimming: 3 bases; J trimming: 9 bases; junction bases outside the gene matches: 11. The CDR3 nucleotides read TGTGCCAGCAGTTTTAGGACTAGTCTCTCAATTGAGCAGTTCTTC. This translates into CASSFRTSLSIEQFF.

The gene calls are TRBV9 and TRBJ2-4; maybe TRBD1 (6 bases). The CDR3 has 15 amino acids. Germline V gene sequence: CDR1 SGDLS, CDR2 YYNGEE. The V end was cut by 3 bases, the J end by 1 base, with 11 bases between. The CDR3 protein is CASSAGVLAKNIQYF. As DNA, the CDR3 is TGTGCCAGCAGCGCAGGGGTTTTGGCCAAAAACATTCAGTACTTC.

This clone showed up just a few times. The rearrangement uses TRBV19 and TRBJ2-5; 9 bases map to TRBD1. V lost 6 bases to trimming and J lost 4 bases; unmatched junction nucleotides: 6. The CDR3 is made up of 14 amino acids. Germline V gives CDR1 LNHDA, CDR2 SQIVND (reference sequence). CDR3 protein: CASRGTGRGETQYF. The CDR3 DNA is TGTGCCAGTAGGGGGACAGGGCGGGGAGAGACCCAGTACTTC.